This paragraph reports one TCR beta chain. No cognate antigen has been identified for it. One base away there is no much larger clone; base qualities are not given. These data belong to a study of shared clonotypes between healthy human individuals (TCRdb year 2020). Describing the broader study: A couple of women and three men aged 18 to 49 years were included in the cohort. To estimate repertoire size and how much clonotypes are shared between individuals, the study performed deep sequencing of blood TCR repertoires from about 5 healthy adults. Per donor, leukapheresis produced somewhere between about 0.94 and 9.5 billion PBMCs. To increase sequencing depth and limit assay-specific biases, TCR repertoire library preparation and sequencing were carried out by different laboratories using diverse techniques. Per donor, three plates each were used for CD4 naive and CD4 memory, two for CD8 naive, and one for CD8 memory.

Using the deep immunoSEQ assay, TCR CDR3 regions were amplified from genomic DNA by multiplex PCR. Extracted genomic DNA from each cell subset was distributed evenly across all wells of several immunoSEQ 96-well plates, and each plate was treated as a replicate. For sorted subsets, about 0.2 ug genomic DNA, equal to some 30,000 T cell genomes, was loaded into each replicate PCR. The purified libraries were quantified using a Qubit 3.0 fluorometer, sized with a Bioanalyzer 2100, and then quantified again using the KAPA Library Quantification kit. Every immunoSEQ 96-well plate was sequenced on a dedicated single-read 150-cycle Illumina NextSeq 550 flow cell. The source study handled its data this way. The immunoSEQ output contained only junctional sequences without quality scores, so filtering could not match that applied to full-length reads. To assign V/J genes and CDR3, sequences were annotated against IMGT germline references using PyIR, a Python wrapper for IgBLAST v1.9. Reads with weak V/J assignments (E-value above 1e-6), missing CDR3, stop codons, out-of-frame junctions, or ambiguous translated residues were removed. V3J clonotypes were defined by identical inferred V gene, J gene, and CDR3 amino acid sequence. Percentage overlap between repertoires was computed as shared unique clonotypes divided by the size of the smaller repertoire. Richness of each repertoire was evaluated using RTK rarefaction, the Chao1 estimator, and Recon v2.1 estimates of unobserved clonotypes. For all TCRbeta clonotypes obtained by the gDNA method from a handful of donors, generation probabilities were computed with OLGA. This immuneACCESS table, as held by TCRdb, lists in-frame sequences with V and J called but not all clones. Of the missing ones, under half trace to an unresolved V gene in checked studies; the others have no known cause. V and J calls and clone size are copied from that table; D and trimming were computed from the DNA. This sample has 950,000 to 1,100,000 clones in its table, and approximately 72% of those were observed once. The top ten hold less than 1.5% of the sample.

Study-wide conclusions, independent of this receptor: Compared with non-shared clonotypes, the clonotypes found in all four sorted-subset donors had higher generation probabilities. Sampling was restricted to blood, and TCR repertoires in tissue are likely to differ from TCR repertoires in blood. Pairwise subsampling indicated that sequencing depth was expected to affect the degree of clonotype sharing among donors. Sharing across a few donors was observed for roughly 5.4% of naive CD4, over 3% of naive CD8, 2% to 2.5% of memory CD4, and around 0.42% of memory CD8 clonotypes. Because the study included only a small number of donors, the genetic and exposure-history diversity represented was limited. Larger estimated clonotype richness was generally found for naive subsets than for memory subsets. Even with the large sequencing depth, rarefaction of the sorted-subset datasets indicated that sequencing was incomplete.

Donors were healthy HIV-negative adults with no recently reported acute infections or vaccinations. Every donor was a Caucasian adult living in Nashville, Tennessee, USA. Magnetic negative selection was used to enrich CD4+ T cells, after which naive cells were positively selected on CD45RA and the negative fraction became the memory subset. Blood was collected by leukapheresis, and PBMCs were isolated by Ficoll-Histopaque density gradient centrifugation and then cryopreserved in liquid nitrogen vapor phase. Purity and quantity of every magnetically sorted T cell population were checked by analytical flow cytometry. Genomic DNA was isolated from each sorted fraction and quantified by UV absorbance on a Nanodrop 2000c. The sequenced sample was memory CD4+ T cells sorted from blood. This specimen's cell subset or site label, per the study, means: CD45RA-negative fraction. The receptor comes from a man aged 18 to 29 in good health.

CDR3 sequence: CASGRQGVGEKLFF. The sequence in DNA is TGTGCCAGCGGTAGACAGGGAGTAGGTGAAAAACTGTTTTTT. The V and J genes are TRBV2 and TRBJ1-4; 7 middle bases align to TRBD1. Taken from the germline V gene, the CDR1 and CDR2 loops are SNHLY and FYNNEI. The CDR3 has 14 amino acids, counting the end cysteine and phenylalanine. Only the CDR3 DNA stays, 42 bases, in frame from base 1. From V the trimming removes 8 bases and from J it removes 7 bases, while the gene matches leave 10 bases of the junction unaccounted for. This CDR3, with the reference TRBV2 and TRBJ1-4 proteins standing in past its ends, gives the full variable domain EPEVTQTPSHQVTQMGQEVILRCVPISNHLYFYWYRQILGQKVEFLVSFYNNEISEKSEIFDDQFSVERPDGSNFTLKIRSTKLEDSAMYFCASGRQGVGEKLFFGSGTQLSVL.